In this sample, the clone carrying this T cell receptor (beta chain) turned up a few times. Antigen unknown. Trimming stripped 8 bases from V and 5 bases from J, with 11 bases between. Looked up from germline, CDR1 is SNHLY and CDR2 is FYNNEI. The CDR3 is 12 amino acids. Primers: 60 Vbeta forward and 13 Jbeta reverse. The table came from immunoSEQ multiplex PCR; TCRdb's copy has only in-frame clones and leaves some out. The table shows around 100,000 clones, with 75% to 85% occurring only once. This record comes from a study of cytomegalovirus exposure and HLA in healthy donors. Study conclusions and caveats: Exclusion as indistinguishable affected some V segments, including TRBV6-2 and TRBV6-3. Researchers reportedly found TCR beta sequences accurately predicted most subjects' HLA-A and HLA-B alleles.

Each donor was healthy, and each was a bone marrow donor. The V call is TRBV2, the J call TRBJ2-3, with D perhaps TRBD2 (6 bases). Sequencing was carried out using PBMCs. The sequence came from a woman younger than 30 in good health and CMV-seropositive. The CDR3 nucleotides are TGTGCCAGCCTCGGGGGTAAAGATACGCAGTATTTT. It translates to CASLGGKDTQYF. The full variable domain, its missing parts supplied by reference TRBV2 and TRBJ2-3, is EPEVTQTPSHQVTQMGQEVILRCVPISNHLYFYWYRQILGQKVEFLVSFYNNEISEKSEIFDDQFSVERPDGSNFTLKIRSTKLEDSAMYFCASLGGKDTQYFGPGTRLTVL.